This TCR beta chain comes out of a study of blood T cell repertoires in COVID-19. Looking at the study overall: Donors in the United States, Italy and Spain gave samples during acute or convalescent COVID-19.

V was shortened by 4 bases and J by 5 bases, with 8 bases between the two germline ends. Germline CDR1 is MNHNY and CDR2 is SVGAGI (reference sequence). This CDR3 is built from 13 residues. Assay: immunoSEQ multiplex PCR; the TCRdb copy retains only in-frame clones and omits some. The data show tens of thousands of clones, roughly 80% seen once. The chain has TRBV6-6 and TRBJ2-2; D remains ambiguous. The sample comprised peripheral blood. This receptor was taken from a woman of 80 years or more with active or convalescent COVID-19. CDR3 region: CASSSLSTGELFF. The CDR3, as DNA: TGTGCCAGCAGTTCGCTATCTACCGGGGAGCTGTTTTTT.